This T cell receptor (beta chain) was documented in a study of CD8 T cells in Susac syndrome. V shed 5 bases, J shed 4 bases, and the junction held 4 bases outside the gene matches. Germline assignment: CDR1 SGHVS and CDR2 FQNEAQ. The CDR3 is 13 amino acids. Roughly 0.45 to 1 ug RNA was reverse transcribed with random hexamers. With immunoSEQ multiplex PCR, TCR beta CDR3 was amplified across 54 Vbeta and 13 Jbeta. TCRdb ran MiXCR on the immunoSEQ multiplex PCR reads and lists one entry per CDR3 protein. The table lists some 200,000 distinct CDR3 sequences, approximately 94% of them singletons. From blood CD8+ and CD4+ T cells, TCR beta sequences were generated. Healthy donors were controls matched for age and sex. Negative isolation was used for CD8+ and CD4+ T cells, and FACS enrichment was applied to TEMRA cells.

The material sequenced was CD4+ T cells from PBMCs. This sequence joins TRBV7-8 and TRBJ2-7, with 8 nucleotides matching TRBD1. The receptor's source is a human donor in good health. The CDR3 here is CASSPDREYEQYF. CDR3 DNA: TGTGCCAGCAGCCCGGACAGGGAGTACGAGCAGTACTTC.